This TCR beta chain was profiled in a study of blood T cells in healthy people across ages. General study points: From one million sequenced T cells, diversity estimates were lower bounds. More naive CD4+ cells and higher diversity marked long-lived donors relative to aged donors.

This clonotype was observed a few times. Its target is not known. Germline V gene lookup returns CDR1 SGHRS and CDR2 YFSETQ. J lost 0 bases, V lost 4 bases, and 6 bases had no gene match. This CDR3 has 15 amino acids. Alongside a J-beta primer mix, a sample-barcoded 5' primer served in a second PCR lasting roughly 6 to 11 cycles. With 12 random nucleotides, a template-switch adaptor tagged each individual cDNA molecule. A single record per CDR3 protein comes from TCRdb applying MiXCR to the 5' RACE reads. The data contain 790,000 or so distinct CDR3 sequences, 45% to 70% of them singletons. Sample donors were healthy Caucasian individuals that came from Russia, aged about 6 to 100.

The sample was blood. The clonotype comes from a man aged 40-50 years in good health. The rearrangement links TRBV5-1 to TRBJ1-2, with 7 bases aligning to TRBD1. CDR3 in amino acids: CASSLYRGANYGYTF. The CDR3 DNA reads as TGCGCCAGCAGCCTATACAGGGGCGCTAACTATGGCTACACCTTC.